Presented here are 3 T cell receptor beta chains from one specimen sequenced in a study of cytomegalovirus exposure and HLA in healthy donors. TCRdb's copy holds only in-frame clones and misses some; the assay was immunoSEQ multiplex PCR. The table includes fewer than 250,000 clones, around 87% detected once. The specimen was PBMCs. These TCRs come from a woman aged 18 to 35 in good health and CMV-seropositive.

This clone was seen a single time. This chain uses TRBV27 with TRBJ2-7; D gene ambiguous. The germline V and J ends were trimmed by 4 bases and 4 bases, with 14 bases remaining between them. The CDR3 totals 14 residues. The germline V gene encodes CDR1 MNHEY and CDR2 SMNVEV (reference sequence). CDR3 region: CASSYAMRLYEQYF. The CDR3 coding sequence is TGTGCCAGCAGTTACGCCATGAGGTTATACGAGCAGTACTTC.

This clone was seen just once. V and J are TRBV29-1 and TRBJ2-1; 11 bases map to TRBD2. This CDR3 is built from 20 residues. Trimming removed 8 bases from V and 7 bases from J; junction bases left unmatched: 28. Germline V gene lookup returns CDR1 SQVTM and CDR2 ANQGSEA. CDR3 sequence (DNA): TGCAGCATCACACCACCAACGGGACTAGCGGTCCCTTGGCGGGAGAATGAGCAGTTCTTC. Protein: CSITPPTGLAVPWRENEQFF.

The chain recombines TRBV19 with TRBJ2-3; 9 bases map to TRBD2. Germline V gene data show CDR1 as LNHDA and CDR2 as SQIVND (reference sequence). V trimming: 5 bases; J trimming: 4 bases; junction bases outside the gene matches: 7. The CDR3 has 15 amino acids. The CDR3 coding sequence is TGTGCCAGTAGTTTGCTAGCGGGAAATTCAGATACGCAGTATTTT. Translating it yields CASSLLAGNSDTQYF. Supplemented by reference TRBV19 and TRBJ2-3, the full variable domain reads DGGITQSPKYLFRKEGQNVTLSCEQNLNHDAMYWYRQDPGQGLRLIYYSQIVNDFQKGDIAEGYSVSREKKESFPLTVTSAQKNPTAFYLCASSLLAGNSDTQYFGPGTRLTVL.